The 27 T cell receptor beta chains in this list originate from one sample, sequenced in a study of T-cell memory formation after mild COVID-19. One entry per CDR3 protein, called by TCRdb with MiXCR from the 5' RACE reads. The table shows 140,000 or so distinct CDR3 sequences, with around 5.8% occurring only once. Sample: PBMCs or a T cell subset sorted from them (not recorded which). These receptors were collected from an adult woman who had mild COVID-19 (a few samples of this study predate the infection). Cell type and time point are not known.

This clonotype was seen only a few times. This chain links TRBV28 with TRBJ1-2; D uncertain. The CDR3 is made up of 13 amino acids. CDR1 and CDR2 (germline): MDHEN, SYDVKM. V lost 4 bases to trimming and J lost 4 bases, with 10 bases between them. For the CDR3, the DNA is TGTGCCAGCAGTTCCCATATGGGCTATGGCTACACCTTC. Amino acid sequence: CASSSHMGYGYTF.

This clonotype showed up many times. In nucleotides, the CDR3 is TGCAGTGCTACGACAGAGAACGGGAGGAGGGCTTTCTTT. It codes for CSATTENGRRAFF. The chain combines TRBV20-1 with TRBJ1-1; weak D call: TRBD1 (5 bases). Trimming cost V 4 bases and J 11 bases, with 20 bases left between them. The CDR3 loop spans 13 amino acids. Looked up from germline, CDR1 is DFQATT and CDR2 is SNEGSKA (reference sequence).

This clonotype occurred many times. The rearrangement uses TRBV4-1 and TRBJ1-2; D is uncertain. Germline CDR1 MGHRA, CDR2 YSYEKL. V lost 8 bases, J lost 4 bases, and 20 bases lay in between. This CDR3 is 15 amino acids long. The CDR3 sequence is CASRTSDTYSYGYTF. The CDR3 DNA reads TGCGCCAGCCGAACTTCCGATACTTACTCCTATGGCTACACCTTC.

Only a few counts were recorded for this clonotype. The J gene is TRBJ2-1, the V gene TRBV5-1; D unresolved. In germline, CDR1 is SGHRS, CDR2 YFSETQ. The CDR3 consists of 14 residues. The V end was cut by 0 bases, the J end by 6 bases, with 10 bases between. The CDR3 nucleotides are TGCGCCAGCAGCTTGGAATTCACTTCCAATGAGCAGTTCTTC. Residues: CASSLEFTSNEQFF.

The chain has TRBV29-1 and TRBJ2-1; 11 bases are shared with TRBD2. Trimming removed 6 bases from V and 8 bases from J; junction bases left unmatched: 9. This CDR3 comprises 14 residues. CDR1 and CDR2 from the germline V gene are SQVTM and ANQGSEA. CDR3 DNA: TGCAGCGTCGCAACTAGCGGGAGCGGCTATGAGCAGTTCTTC. Its translation: CSVATSGSGYEQFF.

This clonotype was observed at least ten times. The chain has TRBV5-1 and TRBJ2-1; possible D gene TRBD2, 6 bases. The germline V and J ends were trimmed by 3 bases and 3 bases, with 16 bases remaining between them. CDR1 and CDR2 from the germline V gene are SGHRS and YFSETQ. The CDR3 runs to 16 residues. CDR3 DNA: TGCGCCAGCAGCTCGGGTAGCGGACGTTACTACAATGAGCAGTTCTTC. Its translation: CASSSGSGRYYNEQFF.

This clonotype was seen repeatedly, ten times or more. The chain recombines TRBV5-1 with TRBJ2-1, with 9 bases that match TRBD1. Germline assignment: CDR1 SGHRS and CDR2 YFSETQ. V lost 2 bases to trimming and J lost 10 bases; unmatched junction nucleotides: 13. The CDR3 spans 16 residues. The CDR3, as DNA: TGCGCCAGCAGCTTAAAGGAGGGACAGGGTACCCCCGAGCAGTTCTTC. Its translation is CASSLKEGQGTPEQFF.

The table lists this clonotype with many counts. The chain combines TRBV5-1 with TRBJ2-7; 14 bases are a match to TRBD2. Losses at the gene ends were 4 bases for V and 6 bases for J; bases not matched to a gene: 3. The CDR3 sequence is 14 residues long. CDR1 is SGHRS and CDR2 is YFSETQ in the germline V gene. CDR3 sequence: CASSEGLAGVEQYF. Here the CDR3 DNA reads TGCGCCAGCAGCGAGGGACTAGCGGGGGTCGAGCAGTACTTC.

This clonotype came up a few times. The genes are TRBV12-3 or TRBV12-4 and TRBJ2-5; no firm D call. The CDR3 totals 14 residues. V was clipped by 7 bases and J by 5 bases, with 17 bases between them. CDR3 nucleotide sequence: TGTGCCAGCACCACCTTAAGGGATCAGGAGACCCAGTACTTC. Residues: CASTTLRDQETQYF.

The V and J genes are TRBV11-3 and TRBJ2-7; the match to TRBD2 covers 7 bases. J was trimmed by 7 bases and V by 2 bases; bases with no gene match: 11. Germline V gene lookup returns CDR1 SGHNT and CDR2 YENEEA. There are 15 residues in the CDR3. The CDR3 protein is CASSLTKGFGREQYF. The CDR3 DNA reads TGTGCCAGCAGCTTAACGAAGGGTTTCGGGAGGGAGCAGTACTTC.

The chain uses TRBV6-5 and TRBJ1-3; tentative D call: TRBD1 (5 bases). CDR1 and CDR2 from the germline V gene are MNHEY and SVGAGI. The CDR3 length is 16 residues. Trimming pared 6 bases from V and 5 bases from J, leaving 20 bases between. In DNA, the CDR3 is TGTGCCAGCAGCCCCGGAGGGGCTGTTCGCAGAAACACCATATATTTT. Its translation: CASSPGGAVRRNTIYF.

The rearrangement uses TRBV27 and TRBJ2-2, with D possibly TRBD1 on 6 matching bases. The CDR3 extends over 13 amino acids. Germline V gene data show CDR1 as MNHEY and CDR2 as SMNVEV (reference sequence). V lost 5 bases, J lost 6 bases, and 10 bases lay in between. In DNA, the CDR3 is TGTGCCAGCAGTGGGGGCGAGGCCGGGGAGCTGTTTTTT. Amino acids: CASSGGEAGELFF.

This clonotype showed up just a few times. The rearrangement joins TRBV5-1 to TRBJ2-1, with 8 nucleotides matching TRBD2. The trim removed 0 bases at V and 3 bases at J, leaving 5 bases unmatched. The CDR3 contains 16 residues. CDR1 and CDR2 from the germline V gene are SGHRS and YFSETQ. The CDR3 bases are TGCGCCAGCAGCTTGGTGGGTAGCGGGGTCTACAATGAGCAGTTCTTC. It translates to CASSLVGSGVYNEQFF.

This clonotype was seen more than once but under ten times. The rearrangement joins TRBV10-3 to TRBJ2-5; no clear D gene. The CDR3 runs to 14 residues. Trimming removed 3 bases from V and 4 bases from J, with 12 bases in between. Looked up from germline, CDR1 is ENHRY and CDR2 is SYGVKD. The CDR3, as DNA: TGTGCCATCAGTGACGTGTGGGGTGGAGAGACCCAGTACTTC. The encoded protein is CAISDVWGGETQYF.

This chain joins TRBV30 and TRBJ2-2, with D perhaps being TRBD1 or TRBD2 (6 bases each). V was pared by 2 bases and J by 4 bases, with 14 bases between. The CDR3 is 15 amino acids. The germline V gene has CDR1 GTSNPN and CDR2 SVGIG (reference sequence). CDR3 residues: CAWSRRGRSTGELFF. The CDR3, as DNA: TGTGCCTGGAGTCGACGGGGGCGAAGCACCGGGGAGCTGTTTTTT. The complete variable domain, with remaining parts taken from reference TRBV30 and TRBJ2-2, reads SQTIHQWPATLVQPVGSPLSLECTVEGTSNPNLYWYRQAAGRGLQLLFYSVGIGQISSEVPQNLSASRPQDRQFILSSKKLLLSDSGFYLCAWSRRGRSTGELFFGEGSRLTVL.

There are a few counts of this clonotype. The genes are TRBV5-4 and TRBJ1-3, with 8 nucleotides matching TRBD1. The V segment lost 0 bases and the J segment 4 bases; nucleotides outside the gene matches: 3. Germline values: CDR1 SGHNT, CDR2 YYREEE (reference sequence). CDR3 length: 15 residues. The CDR3 nucleotides are TGTGCCAGCAGCTTGGTCGGGACAGGCGGAAACACCATATATTTT. Translated, it gives CASSLVGTGGNTIYF.

This clonotype was counted ten times or more. The V and J genes are TRBV5-4 and TRBJ2-3, with D tentatively TRBD1 (5 bases). The V end lost 1 base, the J end lost 2 bases, and 8 bases lay between the germline ends. CDR3 length: 14 residues. Germline V gene data show CDR1 as SGHNT and CDR2 as YYREEE (reference sequence). CDR3: CASSLRGITDTQYF. CDR3 sequence (DNA): TGTGCCAGCAGCTTGAGGGGAATCACAGATACGCAGTATTTT. Using reference TRBV5-4 and TRBJ2-3 for the parts outside the CDR3, the full variable domain is ETGVTQSPTHLIKTRGQQVTLRCSSQSGHNTVSWYQQALGQGPQFIFQYYREEENGRGNFPPRFSGLQFPNYSSELNVNALELDDSALYLCASSLRGITDTQYFGPGTRLTVL.

This clonotype was picked up many times. The gene calls are TRBV5-1 and TRBJ2-2, with TRBD1 identical over 7 bases. The CDR3 totals 15 residues. CDR1 is SGHRS, CDR2 YFSETQ, per germline. V was pared by 1 base and J by 7 bases, with 7 bases of the junction left unmatched. CDR3: CASSLQGGKFGELFF. For the CDR3, the DNA is TGCGCCAGCAGCTTGCAAGGGGGCAAGTTCGGGGAGCTGTTTTTT.

The table lists this clonotype with many counts. The chain has TRBV20-1 and TRBJ2-7; 8 nucleotides line up with TRBD1. The CDR3 contains 14 residues. The germline gives CDR1 DFQATT, CDR2 SNEGSKA (reference sequence). Trimming took 4 bases from V and 7 from J; bases not matched to a gene: 12. The CDR3 sequence is CSANLGTGRLEQYF. CDR3 coding DNA: TGCAGTGCTAATCTCGGGACAGGCCGGTTGGAGCAGTACTTC.

This clonotype was seen ten or more times. The V call is TRBV30, the J call TRBJ2-5, with 7 bases aligning to TRBD1. The J segment lost 3 bases and the V segment lost 2 bases, leaving 12 bases of the junction unmatched. From germline, CDR1 is GTSNPN and CDR2 SVGIG (reference sequence). The CDR3 has 16 residues. In DNA, the CDR3 is TGTGCCTGGAGTACCGGGACAGTGGTGGGGAAAGAGACCCAGTACTTC. This codes for CAWSTGTVVGKETQYF.

In its sample, this clonotype was seen many times. The DNA for the CDR3 is TGCGCCAGCAGACAGGTCGGGGGTTGGGAGCAGTTCTTC. Translation gives CASRQVGGWEQFF. V usage is TRBV5-1 and J usage is TRBJ2-1; weak D call: TRBD2 (6 bases). Germline V gene sequence: CDR1 SGHRS, CDR2 YFSETQ. CDR3 length equals 13 residues. V was trimmed by 5 bases and J by 10 bases, leaving 16 bases between them.

There are many counts of this clonotype. The chain employs TRBV20-1 and TRBJ2-1; 8 bases align to TRBD2. In germline, CDR1 is DFQATT, CDR2 SNEGSKA (reference sequence). There are 15 residues in the CDR3. With 2 bases clipped from V and 8 bases from J, the junction kept 11 bases outside the gene matches. CDR3 nucleotides: TGCAGTGCTAGATCAAGGCGGACTAGCACATATGAGCAGTTCTTC. Residues: CSARSRRTSTYEQFF.

This clonotype was seen repeatedly, ten times or more. The chain couples TRBV11-2 to TRBJ2-1, with 12 bases aligning to TRBD2. The CDR3 loop spans 15 amino acids. In germline, CDR1 is SGHAT, CDR2 FQNNGV. V lost 3 bases, J lost 6 bases, and 3 bases stayed unmatched. The CDR3 DNA reads as TGTGCCAGCAGCTTCCGACTAGCGGGAGTCAATGAGCAGTTCTTC. It specifies CASSFRLAGVNEQFF.

This clonotype was detected ten times or more. This chain joins TRBV5-1 and TRBJ1-6; 10 bases line up with TRBD1. This CDR3 spans 14 amino acids. Germline-derived CDR1 and CDR2 are SGHRS and YFSETQ. J was trimmed by 9 bases and V by 3 bases; bases with no gene match: 3. The CDR3 region is CASSSGTGVSPLHF. Here the CDR3 DNA reads TGCGCCAGCAGCTCGGGGACAGGGGTTTCACCCCTCCACTTT.

This clonotype was counted between two and nine times. V usage is TRBV18 and J usage is TRBJ2-7; D might be TRBD1 (5 bases). Germline V gene sequence: CDR1 KGHSH, CDR2 LQKENI. Trimming shortened V by 5 bases and J by 3 bases, and 14 bases separated the two germline ends. The length of the CDR3 is 14 residues. In DNA, the CDR3 is TGTGCCAGCTCAACAGGAACGTCTCGCTACGAGCAGTACTTC. Translated: CASSTGTSRYEQYF. Based on the CDR3 plus reference TRBV18 and TRBJ2-7, the full variable domain is NAGVMQNPRHLVRRRGQEARLRCSPMKGHSHVYWYRQLPEEGLKFMVYLQKENIIDESGMPKERFSAEFPKEGPSILRIQQVVRGDSAAYFCASSTGTSRYEQYFGPGTRLTVT.

The table lists this clonotype with a few counts. The chain couples TRBV3-1 to TRBJ2-7; 7 nucleotides match TRBD1. The germline V gene encodes CDR1 LGHDT and CDR2 YNNKEL (reference sequence). The CDR3 has 16 residues. The V gene end was trimmed by 3 bases and the J gene end by 6 bases; junction bases not matched to a gene: 14. This chain's CDR3 is CASSHLQRGHRIEQYF. The DNA of the CDR3 is TGTGCCAGCAGCCACCTCCAGAGGGGGCATCGGATCGAGCAGTACTTC.

On this clonotype itself: Being one base from a much bigger clone, this may be a read error. DNA of the CDR3: TGTGCCAGCTCACAGGACAGGAAGAACACTGAAGCTTTCTTT. Translation gives CASSQDRKNTEAFF. The J gene is TRBJ1-1, the V gene TRBV18; 7 nucleotides line up with TRBD1. CDR1 and CDR2 from the germline V gene are KGHSH and LQKENI. The CDR3 totals 14 residues. V was pared by 4 bases and J by 1 base, with 3 bases of the junction left unmatched.